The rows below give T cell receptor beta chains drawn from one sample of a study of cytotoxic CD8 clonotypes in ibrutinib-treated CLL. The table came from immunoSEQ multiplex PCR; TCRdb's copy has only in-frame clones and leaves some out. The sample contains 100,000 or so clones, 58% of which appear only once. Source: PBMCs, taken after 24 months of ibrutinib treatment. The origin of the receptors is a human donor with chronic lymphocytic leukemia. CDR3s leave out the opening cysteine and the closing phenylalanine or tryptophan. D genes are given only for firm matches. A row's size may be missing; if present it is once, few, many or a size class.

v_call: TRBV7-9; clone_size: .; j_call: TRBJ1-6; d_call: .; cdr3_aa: ASSFRGDSPLH
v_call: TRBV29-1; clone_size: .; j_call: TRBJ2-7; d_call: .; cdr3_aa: SVMETGNEQY
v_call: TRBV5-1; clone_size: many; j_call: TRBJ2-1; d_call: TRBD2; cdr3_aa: ASSLEGTSGAYNEQF
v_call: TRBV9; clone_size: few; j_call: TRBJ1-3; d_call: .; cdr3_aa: ASSVMESGNTIY
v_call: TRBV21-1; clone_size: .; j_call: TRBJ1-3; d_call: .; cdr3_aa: ASSKDRTGLSQFKNTIY
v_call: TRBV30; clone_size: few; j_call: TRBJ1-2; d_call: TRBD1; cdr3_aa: AGQGSRNYGYT
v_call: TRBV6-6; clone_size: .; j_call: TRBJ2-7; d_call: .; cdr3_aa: ASSRRDSFYEQY
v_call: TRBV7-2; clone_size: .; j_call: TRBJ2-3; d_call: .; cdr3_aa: ASSSRRTQY
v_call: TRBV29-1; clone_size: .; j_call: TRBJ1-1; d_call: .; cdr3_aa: SVEREGGTEAF
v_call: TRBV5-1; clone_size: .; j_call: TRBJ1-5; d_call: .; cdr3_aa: ASSLEGQQGQPQH
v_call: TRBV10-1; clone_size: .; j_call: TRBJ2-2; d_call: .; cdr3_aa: ASSEGVTNTGELF
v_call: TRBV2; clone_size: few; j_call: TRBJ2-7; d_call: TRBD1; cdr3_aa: ATELDRSAYEQY
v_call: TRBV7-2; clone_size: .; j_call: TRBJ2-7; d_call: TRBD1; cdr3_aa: ASSLQTGQGYEQY
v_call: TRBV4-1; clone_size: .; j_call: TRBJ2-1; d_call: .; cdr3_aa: ASSQAGIKQF
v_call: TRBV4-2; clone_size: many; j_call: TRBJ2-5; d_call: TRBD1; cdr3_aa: ASSQVGTGVETQY
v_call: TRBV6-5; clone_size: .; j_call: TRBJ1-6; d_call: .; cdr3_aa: ASSYSTGANSPLH
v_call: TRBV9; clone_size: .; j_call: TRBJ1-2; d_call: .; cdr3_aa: ASSSGGAGGYT
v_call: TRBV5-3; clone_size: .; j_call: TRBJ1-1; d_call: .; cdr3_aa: ARRSTEPMNTEAF
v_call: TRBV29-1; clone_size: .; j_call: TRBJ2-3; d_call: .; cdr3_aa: SAPRPEGTDTQY
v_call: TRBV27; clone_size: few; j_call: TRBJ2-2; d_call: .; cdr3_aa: ASSFIQGELF
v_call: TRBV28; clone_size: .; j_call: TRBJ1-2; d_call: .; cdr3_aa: ASSRGLFGYT
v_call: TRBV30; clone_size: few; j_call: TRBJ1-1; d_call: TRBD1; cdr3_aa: AWSREQGATEAF
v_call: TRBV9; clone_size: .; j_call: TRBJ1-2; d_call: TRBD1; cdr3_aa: ASSVEGTANYGYT
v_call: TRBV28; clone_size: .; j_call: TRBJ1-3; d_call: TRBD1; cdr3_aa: ASTQTGISGNTIY
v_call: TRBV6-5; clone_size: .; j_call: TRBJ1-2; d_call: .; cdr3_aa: ASSYARDGYGYT
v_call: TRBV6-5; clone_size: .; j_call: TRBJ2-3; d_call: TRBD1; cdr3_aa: ASSPQDRPTDTQY
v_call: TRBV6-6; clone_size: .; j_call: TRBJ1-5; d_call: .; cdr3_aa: ASKGGSNQPQH
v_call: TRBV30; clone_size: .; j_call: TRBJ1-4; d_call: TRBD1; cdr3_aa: AWRGDRGTNEKLF
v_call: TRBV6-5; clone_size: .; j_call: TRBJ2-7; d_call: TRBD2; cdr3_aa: ASSRGLAGLWEQY
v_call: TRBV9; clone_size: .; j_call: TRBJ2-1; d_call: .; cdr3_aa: PMGSQF
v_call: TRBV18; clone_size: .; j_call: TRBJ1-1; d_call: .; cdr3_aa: ASSPSWRDTEAF
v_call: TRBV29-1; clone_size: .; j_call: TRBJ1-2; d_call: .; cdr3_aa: SVDPGRVSNYGYT
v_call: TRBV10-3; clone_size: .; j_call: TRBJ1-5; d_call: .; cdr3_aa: AITGRRVTRRNQPQH
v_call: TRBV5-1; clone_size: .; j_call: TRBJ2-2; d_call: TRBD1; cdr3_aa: ASSLFTGQVPGELF
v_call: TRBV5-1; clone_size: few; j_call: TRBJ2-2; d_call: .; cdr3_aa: ASSPVGTGELF
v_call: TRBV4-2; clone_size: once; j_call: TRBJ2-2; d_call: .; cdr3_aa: ASSDGTGELF
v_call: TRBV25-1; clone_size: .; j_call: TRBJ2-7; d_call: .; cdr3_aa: ASSEEDRSYEQY
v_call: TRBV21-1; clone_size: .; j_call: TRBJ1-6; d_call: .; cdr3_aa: ASSRGGTSSYNSPLH
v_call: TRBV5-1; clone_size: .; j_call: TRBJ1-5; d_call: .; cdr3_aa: ASSPDGRNQPQH
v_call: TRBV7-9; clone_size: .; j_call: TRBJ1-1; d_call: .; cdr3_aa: ASSPTLGTEAF
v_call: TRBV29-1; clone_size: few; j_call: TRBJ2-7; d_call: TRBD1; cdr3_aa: SVEVGDRGYEQY
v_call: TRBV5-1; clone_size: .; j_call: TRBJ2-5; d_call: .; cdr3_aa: ASRLKGEETQY
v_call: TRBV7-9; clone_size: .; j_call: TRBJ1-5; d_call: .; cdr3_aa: ASSGRAAGQPQH
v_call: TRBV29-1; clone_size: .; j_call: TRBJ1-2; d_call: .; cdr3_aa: SVLANYGYT
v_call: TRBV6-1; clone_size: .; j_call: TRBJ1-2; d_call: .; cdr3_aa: ASSPSGGTYGYT
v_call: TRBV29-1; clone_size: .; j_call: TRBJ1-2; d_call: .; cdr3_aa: SVEDQGAGYT
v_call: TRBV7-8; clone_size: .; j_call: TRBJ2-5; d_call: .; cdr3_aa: ASSLVVGRETQY
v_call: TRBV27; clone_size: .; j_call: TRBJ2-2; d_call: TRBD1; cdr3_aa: ASSLGQGGTGELF
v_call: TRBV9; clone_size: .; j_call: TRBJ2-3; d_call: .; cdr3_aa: ASSPRGREFRDTQY
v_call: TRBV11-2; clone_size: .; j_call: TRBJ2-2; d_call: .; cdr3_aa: ASSLGLAPGELF
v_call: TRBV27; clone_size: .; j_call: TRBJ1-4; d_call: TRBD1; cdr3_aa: ASRLTGGAVGTNEKLF
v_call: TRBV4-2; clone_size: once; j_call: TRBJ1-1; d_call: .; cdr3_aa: ASSLERQGLNTEAF
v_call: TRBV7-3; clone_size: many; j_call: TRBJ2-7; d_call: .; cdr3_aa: ASSPWVGTEQY
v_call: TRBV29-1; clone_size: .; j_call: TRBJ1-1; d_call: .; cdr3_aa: SVLQRTGNTEAF
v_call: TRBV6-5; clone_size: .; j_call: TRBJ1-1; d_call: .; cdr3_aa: ASSRSGVGTEAF